This TCR beta chain stems from a study of blood T cell repertoires in COVID-19. The overall study: Sites across the United States, Italy and Spain contributed samples from acute and convalescent COVID-19.

The CDR3 sequence is 15 residues long. Germline assignment: CDR1 KGHDR and CDR2 SFDVKD. Trimming removed 3 bases from V and 4 bases from J, with 14 bases in between. As originally analysed: The authors estimated nucleated cell counts from reference gene primer amplification. Clones were sequenced by immunoSEQ multiplex PCR, and TCRdb holds only the in-frame ones, with some missing. V and J calls and clone size are those listed in that table; D and trimming were worked out from the DNA. Here the sample spans about 180,000 clones, about 88% being singletons. The source of this sequence is a young man who had recovered from COVID-19. This chain uses TRBV24-1 with TRBJ1-2, with a tentative D call TRBD1 (5 bases). Specimen: peripheral blood. CDR3 coding DNA: TGTGCCACCAGTGATAGGCAGGGTTCCGGCTATGGCTACACCTTC. Its protein product is CATSDRQGSGYGYTF.